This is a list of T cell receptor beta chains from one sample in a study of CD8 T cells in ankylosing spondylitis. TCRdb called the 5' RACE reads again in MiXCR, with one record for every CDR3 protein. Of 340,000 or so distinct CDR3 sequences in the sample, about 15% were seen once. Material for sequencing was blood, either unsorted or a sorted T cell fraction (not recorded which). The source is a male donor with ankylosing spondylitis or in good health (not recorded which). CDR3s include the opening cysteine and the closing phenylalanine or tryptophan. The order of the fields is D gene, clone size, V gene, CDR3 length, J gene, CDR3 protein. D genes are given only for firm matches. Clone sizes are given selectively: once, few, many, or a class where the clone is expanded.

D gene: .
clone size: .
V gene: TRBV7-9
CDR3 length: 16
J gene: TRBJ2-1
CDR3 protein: CASSTPIPERYNEQFF

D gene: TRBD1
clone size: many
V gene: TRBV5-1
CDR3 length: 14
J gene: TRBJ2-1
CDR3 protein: CASSLDRGYNEQFF

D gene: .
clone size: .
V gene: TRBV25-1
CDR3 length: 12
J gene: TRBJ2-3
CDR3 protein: CASSELRDTQYF

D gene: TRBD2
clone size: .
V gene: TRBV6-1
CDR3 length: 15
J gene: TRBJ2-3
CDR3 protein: CASSGLAGGEDTQYF

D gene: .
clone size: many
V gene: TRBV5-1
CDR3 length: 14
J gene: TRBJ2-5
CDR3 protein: CASSAQGKGETQYF

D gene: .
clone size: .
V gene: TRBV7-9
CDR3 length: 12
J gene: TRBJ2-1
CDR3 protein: CASSSKRNEQFF

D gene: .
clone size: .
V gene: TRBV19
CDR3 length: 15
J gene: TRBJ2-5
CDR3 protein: CASSSRPEGEETQYF

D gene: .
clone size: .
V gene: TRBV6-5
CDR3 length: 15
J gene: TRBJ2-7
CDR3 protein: CASSYYGEGAGEQYF

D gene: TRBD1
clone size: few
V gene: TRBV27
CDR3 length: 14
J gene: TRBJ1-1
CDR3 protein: CASRKQGGNTEAFF

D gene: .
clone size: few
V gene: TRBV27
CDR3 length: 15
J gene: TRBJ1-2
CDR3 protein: CASSWGAGVNYGYTF

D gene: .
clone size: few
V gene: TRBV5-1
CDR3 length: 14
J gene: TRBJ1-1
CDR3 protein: CASSFLGQNTEAFF

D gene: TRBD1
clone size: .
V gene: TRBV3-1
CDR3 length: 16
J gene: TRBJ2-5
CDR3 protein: CASSPRDRGNQETQYF

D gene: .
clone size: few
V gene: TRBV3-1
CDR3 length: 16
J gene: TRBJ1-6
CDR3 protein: CASSPPSGGDNSPLHF

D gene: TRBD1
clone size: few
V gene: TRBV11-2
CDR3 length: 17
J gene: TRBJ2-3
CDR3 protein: CASSRNSGGASTDTQYF

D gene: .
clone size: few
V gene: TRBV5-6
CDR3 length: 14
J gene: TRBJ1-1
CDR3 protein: CASSLAGVGTEAFF

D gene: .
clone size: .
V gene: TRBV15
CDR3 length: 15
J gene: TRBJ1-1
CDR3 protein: CATSTGTGIYTEAFF

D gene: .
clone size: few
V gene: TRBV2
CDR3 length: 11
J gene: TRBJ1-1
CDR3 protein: CASPAGTEAFF

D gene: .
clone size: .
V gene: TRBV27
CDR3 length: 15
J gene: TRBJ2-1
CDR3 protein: CASTSGRISYNEQFF

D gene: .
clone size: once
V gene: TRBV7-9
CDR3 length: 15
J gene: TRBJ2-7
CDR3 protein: CASSHSRASPDEQYF

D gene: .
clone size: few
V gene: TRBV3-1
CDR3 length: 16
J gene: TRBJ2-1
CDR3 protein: CASSLASSRTYNEQFF

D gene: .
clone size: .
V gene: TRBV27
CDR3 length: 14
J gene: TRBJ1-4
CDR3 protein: CASSNAGTHEKLFF

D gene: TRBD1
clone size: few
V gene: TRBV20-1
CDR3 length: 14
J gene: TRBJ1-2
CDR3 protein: CSANYPTGNYGYTF

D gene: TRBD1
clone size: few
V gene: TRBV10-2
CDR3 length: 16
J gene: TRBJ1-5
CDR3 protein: CASSATDRGLNQPQHF

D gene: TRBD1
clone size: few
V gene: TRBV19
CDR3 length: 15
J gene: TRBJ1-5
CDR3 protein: CASRTGGLGNQPQHF

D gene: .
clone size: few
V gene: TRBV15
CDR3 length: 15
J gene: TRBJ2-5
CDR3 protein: CATSEDIEGRETQYF

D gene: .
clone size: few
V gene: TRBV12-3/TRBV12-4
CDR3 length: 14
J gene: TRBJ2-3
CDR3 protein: CASSRSTFTDTQYF

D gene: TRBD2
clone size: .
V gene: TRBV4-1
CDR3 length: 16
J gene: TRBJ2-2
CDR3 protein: CASSHPGTSGTGELFF

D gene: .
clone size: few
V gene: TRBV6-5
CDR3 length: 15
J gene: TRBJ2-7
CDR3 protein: CASSYSPRPPYEQYF

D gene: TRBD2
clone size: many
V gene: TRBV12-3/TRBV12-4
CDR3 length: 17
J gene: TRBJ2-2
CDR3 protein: CASSRTSGGLNTGELFF

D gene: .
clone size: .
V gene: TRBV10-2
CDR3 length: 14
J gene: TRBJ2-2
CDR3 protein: CASSDWGRAGELFF

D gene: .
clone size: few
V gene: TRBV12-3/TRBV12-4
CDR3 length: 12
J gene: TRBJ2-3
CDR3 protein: CASRIGTDTQYF